This entry describes one T cell receptor (beta chain). Its antigen is not identified. V was shortened by 0 bases and J by 1 base, with 12 bases between the two germline ends. The length of the CDR3 is 16 residues. Germline-derived CDR1 and CDR2 are SGHTA and FQGNSA. Then a second PCR, running about 7 to 11 cycles, was carried out with a sample-barcoded 5' primer and a J-beta primer mix. Every cDNA molecule carried a tag from a template-switch adaptor bearing 12 random nucleotides. A minimum of 2.5 million CDR3-containing paired-end reads was obtained for each sample. A single record per CDR3 protein comes from TCRdb applying MiXCR to the 5' RACE reads. The repertoire holds 1.4 million to 1.5 million distinct CDR3 sequences, with approximately 38% as singletons. The source of the sample is a study of blood T cells in healthy people across ages. Study-wide results and limits: Naive CD4+ cell counts and diversity both ran higher in long-lived than in aged donors. Roughly linear declines in TCR beta diversity per million T cells occurred with age.

The rearrangement links TRBV7-2 to TRBJ1-2; possibly TRBD1 for D (5 bases). This TCR derives from a woman aged 18-30 years in good health. The sample taken for sequencing was blood. In nucleotides, the CDR3 is TGTGCCAGCAGCTTAGCGTACGGGGCCAATAACTATGGCTACACCTTC. Translation: CASSLAYGANNYGYTF.